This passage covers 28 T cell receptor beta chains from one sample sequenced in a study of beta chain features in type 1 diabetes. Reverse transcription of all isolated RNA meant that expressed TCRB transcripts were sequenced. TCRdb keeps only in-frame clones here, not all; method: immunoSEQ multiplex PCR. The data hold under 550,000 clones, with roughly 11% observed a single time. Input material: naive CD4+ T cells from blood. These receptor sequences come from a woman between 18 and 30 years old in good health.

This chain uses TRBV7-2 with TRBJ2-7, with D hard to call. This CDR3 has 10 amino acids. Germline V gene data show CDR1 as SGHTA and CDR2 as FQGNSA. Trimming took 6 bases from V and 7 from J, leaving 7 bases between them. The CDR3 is CASSINEQYV. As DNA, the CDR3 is TGTGCCAGCAGTATAAATGAGCAGTACGTC.

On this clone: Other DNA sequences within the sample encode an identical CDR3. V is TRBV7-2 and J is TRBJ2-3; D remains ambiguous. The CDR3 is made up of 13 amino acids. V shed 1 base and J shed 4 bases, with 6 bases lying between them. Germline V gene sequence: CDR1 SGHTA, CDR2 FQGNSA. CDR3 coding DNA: TGTGCCAGCAGCTTAGTCCCCGCAGATACGCAGTATTTT. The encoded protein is CASSLVPADTQYF.

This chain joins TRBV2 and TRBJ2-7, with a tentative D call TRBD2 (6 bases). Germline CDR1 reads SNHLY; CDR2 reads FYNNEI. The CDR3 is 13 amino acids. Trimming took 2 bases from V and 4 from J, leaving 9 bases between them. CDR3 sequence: CASSEYGGYEQYF. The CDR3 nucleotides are TGTGCCAGCAGTGAATACGGGGGTTACGAGCAGTACTTC.

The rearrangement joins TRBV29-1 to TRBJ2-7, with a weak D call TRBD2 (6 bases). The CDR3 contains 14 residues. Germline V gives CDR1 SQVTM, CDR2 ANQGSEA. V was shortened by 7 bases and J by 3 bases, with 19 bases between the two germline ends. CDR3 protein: CSAKVEGLNYEQYF. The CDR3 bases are TGCAGCGCAAAAGTGGAGGGACTGAACTACGAGCAGTACTTC.

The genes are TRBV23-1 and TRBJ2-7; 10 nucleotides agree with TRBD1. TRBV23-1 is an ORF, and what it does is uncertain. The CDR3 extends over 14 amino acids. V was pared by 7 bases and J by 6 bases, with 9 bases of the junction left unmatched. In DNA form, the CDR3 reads TGCGCCAGCACGACCGGGACAGGGGAGACCGAGCAGTACTTC. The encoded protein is CASTTGTGETEQYF.

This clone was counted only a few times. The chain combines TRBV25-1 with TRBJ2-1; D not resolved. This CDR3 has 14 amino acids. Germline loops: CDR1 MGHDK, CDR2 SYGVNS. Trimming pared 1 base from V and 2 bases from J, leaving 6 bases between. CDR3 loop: CASSEFRAYNEQFF. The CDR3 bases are TGTGCCAGCAGTGAATTCCGGGCCTACAATGAGCAGTTCTTC.

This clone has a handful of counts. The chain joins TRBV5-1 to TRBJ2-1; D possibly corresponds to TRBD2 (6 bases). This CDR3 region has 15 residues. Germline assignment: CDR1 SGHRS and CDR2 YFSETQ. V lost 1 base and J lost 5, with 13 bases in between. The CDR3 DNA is TGCGCCAGCAGCTTGTTGTCTAGCGAGAACAATGAGCAGTTCTTC. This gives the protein CASSLLSSENNEQFF.

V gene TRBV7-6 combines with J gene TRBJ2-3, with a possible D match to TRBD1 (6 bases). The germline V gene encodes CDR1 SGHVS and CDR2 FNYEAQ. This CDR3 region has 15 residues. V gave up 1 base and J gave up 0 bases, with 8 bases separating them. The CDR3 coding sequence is TGTGCCAGCAGCTTAGGGGACACCAGCACAGATACGCAGTATTTT. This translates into CASSLGDTSTDTQYF.

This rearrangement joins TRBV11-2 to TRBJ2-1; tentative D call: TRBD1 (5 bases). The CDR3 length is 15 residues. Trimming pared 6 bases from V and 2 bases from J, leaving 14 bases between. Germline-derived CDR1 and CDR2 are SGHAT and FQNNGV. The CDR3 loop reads CASSSRVGTYNEQFF. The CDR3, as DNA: TGTGCCAGCAGTTCCAGGGTGGGTACCTACAATGAGCAGTTCTTC.

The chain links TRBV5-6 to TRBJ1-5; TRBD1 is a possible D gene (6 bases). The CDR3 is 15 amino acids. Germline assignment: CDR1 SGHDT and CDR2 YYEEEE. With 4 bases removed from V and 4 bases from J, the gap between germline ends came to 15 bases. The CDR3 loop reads CASSVTGLVNQPQHF. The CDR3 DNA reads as TGTGCCAGCAGCGTAACAGGGTTGGTAAATCAGCCCCAGCATTTT.

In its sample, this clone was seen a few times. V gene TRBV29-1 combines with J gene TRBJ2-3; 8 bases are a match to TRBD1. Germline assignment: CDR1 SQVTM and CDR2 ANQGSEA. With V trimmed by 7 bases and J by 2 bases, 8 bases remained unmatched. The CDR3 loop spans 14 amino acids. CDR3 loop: CSALGTGPTDTQYF. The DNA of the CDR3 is TGCAGCGCCCTCGGGACAGGCCCCACAGATACGCAGTATTTT.

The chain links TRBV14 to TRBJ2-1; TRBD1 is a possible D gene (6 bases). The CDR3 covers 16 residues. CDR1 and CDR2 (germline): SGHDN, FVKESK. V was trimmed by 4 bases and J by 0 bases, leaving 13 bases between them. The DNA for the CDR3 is TGTGCCAGCAGCCGAGGGACACTAAGCTCCTACAATGAGCAGTTCTTC. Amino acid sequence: CASSRGTLSSYNEQFF. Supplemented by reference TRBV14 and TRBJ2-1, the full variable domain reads EAGVTQFPSHSVIEKGQTVTLRCDPISGHDNLYWYRRVMGKEIKFLLHFVKESKQDESGMPNNRFLAERTGGTYSTLKVQPAELEDSGVYFCASSRGTLSSYNEQFFGPGTRLTVL.

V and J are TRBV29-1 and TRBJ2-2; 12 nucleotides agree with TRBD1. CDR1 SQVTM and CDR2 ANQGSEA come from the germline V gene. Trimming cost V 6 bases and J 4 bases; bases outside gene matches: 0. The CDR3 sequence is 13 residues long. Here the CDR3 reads CSVGQGATGELFF. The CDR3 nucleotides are TGCAGCGTGGGACAGGGGGCCACCGGGGAGCTGTTTTTT.

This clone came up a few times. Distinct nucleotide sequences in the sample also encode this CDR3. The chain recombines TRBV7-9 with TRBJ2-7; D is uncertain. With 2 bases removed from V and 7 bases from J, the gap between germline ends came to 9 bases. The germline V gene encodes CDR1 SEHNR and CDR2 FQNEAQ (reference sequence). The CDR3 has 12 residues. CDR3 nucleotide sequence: TGTGCCAGCAGCTTATCTTCTGGGGAGCAGTACTTC. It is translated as CASSLSSGEQYF.

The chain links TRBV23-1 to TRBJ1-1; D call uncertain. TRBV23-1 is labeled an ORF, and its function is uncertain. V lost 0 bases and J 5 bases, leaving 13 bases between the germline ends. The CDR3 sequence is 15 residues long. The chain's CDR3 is CASSQSMVPRTEAFF. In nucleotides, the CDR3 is TGCGCCAGCAGTCAATCAATGGTACCCAGGACTGAAGCTTTCTTT.

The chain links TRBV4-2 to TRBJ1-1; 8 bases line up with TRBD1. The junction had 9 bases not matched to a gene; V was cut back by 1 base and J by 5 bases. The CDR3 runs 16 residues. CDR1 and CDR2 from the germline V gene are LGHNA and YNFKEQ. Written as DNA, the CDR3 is TGTGCCAGCAGCCAAGCGCTACAGGGGGTGCGGACTGAAGCTTTCTTT. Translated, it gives CASSQALQGVRTEAFF.

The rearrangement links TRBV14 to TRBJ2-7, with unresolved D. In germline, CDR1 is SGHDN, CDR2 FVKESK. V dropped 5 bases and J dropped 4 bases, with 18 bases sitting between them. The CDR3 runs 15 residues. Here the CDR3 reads CASSFPHRNRYEQYF. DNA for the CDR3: TGTGCCAGCAGCTTCCCGCACCGGAATCGGTACGAGCAGTACTTC.

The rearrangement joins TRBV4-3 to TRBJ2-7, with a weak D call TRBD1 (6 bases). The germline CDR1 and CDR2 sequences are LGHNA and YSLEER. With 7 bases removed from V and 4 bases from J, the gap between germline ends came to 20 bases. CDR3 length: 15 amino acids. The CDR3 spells CASTWELTGGYEQYF. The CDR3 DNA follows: TGCGCCAGCACATGGGAATTGACAGGTGGATACGAGCAGTACTTC.

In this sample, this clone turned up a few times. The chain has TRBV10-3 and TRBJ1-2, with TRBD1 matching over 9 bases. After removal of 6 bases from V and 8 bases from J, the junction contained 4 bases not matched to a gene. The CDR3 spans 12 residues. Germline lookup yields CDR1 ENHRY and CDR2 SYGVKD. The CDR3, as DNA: TGTGCCATCAGCCGGACAGGGGACGGCTACACCTTC. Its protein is CAISRTGDGYTF.

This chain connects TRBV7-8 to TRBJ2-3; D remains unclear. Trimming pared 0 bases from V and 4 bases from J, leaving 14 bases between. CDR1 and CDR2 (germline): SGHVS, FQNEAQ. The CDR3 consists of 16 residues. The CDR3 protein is CASSLALGFVADTQYF. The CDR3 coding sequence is TGTGCCAGCAGCTTAGCGCTAGGTTTTGTGGCAGATACGCAGTATTTT. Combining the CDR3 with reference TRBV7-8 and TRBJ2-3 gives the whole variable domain GAGVSQSPRYKVAKRGQDVALRCDPISGHVSLFWYQQALGQGPEFLTYFQNEAQLDKSGLPSDRFFAERPEGSVSTLKIQRTQQEDSAVYLCASSLALGFVADTQYFGPGTRLTVL.

The CDR3 is CASSLQGLLTGELFF. As DNA, the CDR3 is TGTGCCAGCAGTTTACAGGGTCTCTTGACCGGGGAGCTGTTTTTT. The chain links TRBV28 to TRBJ2-2; D is possibly TRBD1 (5 bases). Deletions cut 2 bases from V and 5 bases from J, with 12 bases between. Per germline, CDR1 MDHEN and CDR2 SYDVKM. The CDR3 covers 15 residues.

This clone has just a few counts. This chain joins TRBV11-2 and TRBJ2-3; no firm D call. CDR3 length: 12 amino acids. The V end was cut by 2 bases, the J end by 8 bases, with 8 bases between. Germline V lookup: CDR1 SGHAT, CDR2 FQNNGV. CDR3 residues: CASSLMGSTQYF. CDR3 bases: TGTGCCAGCAGCTTAATGGGAAGTACGCAGTATTTT.

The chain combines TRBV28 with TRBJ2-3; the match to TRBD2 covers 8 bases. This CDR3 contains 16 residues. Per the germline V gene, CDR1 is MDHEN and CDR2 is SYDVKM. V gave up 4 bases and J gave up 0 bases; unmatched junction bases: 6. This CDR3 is CASSSPRGGSTDTQYF. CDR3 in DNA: TGTGCCAGCAGTTCCCCACGGGGGGGGAGCACAGATACGCAGTATTTT. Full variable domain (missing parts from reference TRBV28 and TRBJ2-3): DVKVTQSSRYLVKRTGEKVFLECVQDMDHENMFWYRQDPGLGLRLIYFSYDVKMKEKGDIPEGYSVSREKKERFSLILESASTNQTSMYLCASSSPRGGSTDTQYFGPGTRLTVL.

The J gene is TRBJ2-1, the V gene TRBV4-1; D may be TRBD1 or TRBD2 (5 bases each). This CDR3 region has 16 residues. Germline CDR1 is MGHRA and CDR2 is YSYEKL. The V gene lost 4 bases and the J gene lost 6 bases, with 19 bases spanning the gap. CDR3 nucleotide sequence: TGCGCCAGCAGCCCAGTGAGAGGGGCCCTAGGCAATGAGCAGTTCTTC. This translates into CASSPVRGALGNEQFF.

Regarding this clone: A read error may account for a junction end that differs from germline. The CDR3 DNA is TGTGCTAGCAGCTTGGGTTCAGGCACAGATACGCAGTATTTT. Residues: CASSLGSGTDTQYF. The J gene is TRBJ2-3, the V gene TRBV7-7; D unclear. In germline, CDR1 is SSHAT, CDR2 FNYEAQ (reference sequence). The CDR3 length is 14 residues.

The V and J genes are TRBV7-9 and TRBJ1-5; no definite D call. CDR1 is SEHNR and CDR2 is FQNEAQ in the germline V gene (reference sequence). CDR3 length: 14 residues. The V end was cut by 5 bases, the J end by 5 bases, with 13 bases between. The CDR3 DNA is TGTGCCAGCAGCCCCAGCCCCGCGGATCAGCCCCAGCATTTT. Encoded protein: CASSPSPADQPQHF.

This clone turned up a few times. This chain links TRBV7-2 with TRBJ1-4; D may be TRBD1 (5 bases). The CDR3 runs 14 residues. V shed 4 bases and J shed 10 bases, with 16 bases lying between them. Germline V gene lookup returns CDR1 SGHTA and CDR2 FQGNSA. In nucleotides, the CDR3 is TGTGCCAGCAGCTCCCCCCCGCTGGGGGTAAAACTGTTTTTT. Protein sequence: CASSSPPLGVKLFF.

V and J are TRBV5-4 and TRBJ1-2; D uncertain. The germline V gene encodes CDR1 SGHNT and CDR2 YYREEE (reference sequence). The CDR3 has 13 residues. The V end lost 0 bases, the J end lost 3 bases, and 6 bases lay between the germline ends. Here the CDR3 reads CASSLGRDYGYTF. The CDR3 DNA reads TGTGCCAGCAGCTTGGGCCGGGACTATGGCTACACCTTC.